The text below deals with one T cell receptor beta chain. Its antigen is undetermined. The CDR3 is made up of 14 amino acids. Trimming cost V 1 base and J 5 bases, with 8 bases left between them. Germline V gives CDR1 LNHNV, CDR2 YYDKDF (reference sequence). The source of the sample is a study of vaccination and CD4 T cells after COVID-19. Treatment indicated: roughly ten-day PBMC culture with coronavirus spike peptide pools or control peptides (ViraFEST assay). The Oncomine TCR Beta short-read assay was applied to DNA of cultured CD4+ T cells. TCRdb processed the PCR reads anew with MiXCR; each CDR3 protein has one entry. The sample holds around 17,000 distinct CDR3 sequences; approximately 50% are singletons and the top ten take about 5%.

The genes are TRBV15 and TRBJ1-4; no clear D. The sample here was CD4+ T cells from blood, cultured in vitro, taken before SARS-CoV-2 vaccination. This TCR was recovered from a human donor who had recovered from COVID-19. CDR3 in amino acids: CATSRGTANEKLFF. CDR3 sequence (DNA): TGTGCCACCAGCAGAGGGACGGCGAATGAAAAACTGTTTTTT.